The 31 T cell receptor beta chains below were found in one sample sequenced in a study of identical twins. From the 5' RACE reads, TCRdb called clonotypes with MiXCR, one entry per CDR3 protein. The data contain under 1 million distinct CDR3 sequences, about 12% of them singletons. This sample was shared with a second study, whose subject was yellow fever vaccine responses in identical twins.

Input material: PBMCs. The receptor source for this set is a woman aged 18-30 years in good health.

This clonotype was counted a few times. The rearrangement links TRBV12-3 or TRBV12-4 to TRBJ1-5, with unresolved D. Trimming stripped 5 bases from V and 7 bases from J, with 21 bases between. The CDR3 runs to 16 residues. The CDR3 sequence is CASSPPPLGITQPQHF. The CDR3 coding sequence is TGTGCCAGCAGTCCGCCCCCTCTTGGGATTACCCAGCCCCAGCATTTT.

The chain couples TRBV12-3 or TRBV12-4 to TRBJ2-7, with 8 bases fitting TRBD2. The CDR3 totals 14 residues. V lost 3 bases, J lost 5 bases, and 6 bases stayed unmatched. CDR3 sequence reads: CASSFSSGSNEQYF. CDR3 DNA sequence: TGTGCCAGCAGTTTCTCGAGCGGGAGCAACGAGCAGTACTTC.

This clonotype showed up just a few times. One end of the junction does not line up with germline, which may come from a read error. The V call is TRBV7-3, the J call TRBJ2-1, with D tentatively TRBD1 or TRBD2 (7 bases each). This CDR3 comprises 14 residues. The germline gives CDR1 SGHTA, CDR2 FQGTGA. For the CDR3, the DNA is TGTGCCTCAGGGGGGGAGGGCCATTACAGTGAGCAGTTCTTC. It yields the protein CASGGEGHYSEQFF. The full variable domain, rest sourced from reference TRBV7-3 and TRBJ2-1, is GAGVSQTPSNKVTEKGKYVELRCDPISGHTALYWYRQSLGQGPEFLIYFQGTGAADDSGLPNDRFFAVRPEGSVSTLKIQRTERGDSAVYLCASGGEGHYSEQFFGPGTRLTVL.

The chain is built from TRBV12-3 or TRBV12-4 and TRBJ2-4; D unclear. This CDR3 comprises 15 residues. Trimming stripped 3 bases from V and 1 base from J, with 10 bases between. CDR3 protein: CASSFGVPAKNIQYF. The CDR3 nucleotides are TGTGCCAGCAGTTTTGGGGTGCCGGCCAAAAACATTCAGTACTTC.

The chain links TRBV6-6 to TRBJ2-7, with TRBD2 as a possible D gene (6 bases). Germline assignment: CDR1 MNHNY and CDR2 SVGAGI (reference sequence). This CDR3 has 13 amino acids. The ends were cut back, 2 bases at V and 6 bases at J, with 11 bases in the middle. The CDR3 is CASSYVSSAEQYV. CDR3 DNA sequence: TGTGCCAGCAGTTACGTGTCTAGCGCCGAGCAGTACGTC.

This clonotype was recorded a few times. The chain combines TRBV24-1 with TRBJ2-3, with 11 bases fitting TRBD2. Germline CDR1 KGHDR, CDR2 SFDVKD. V lost 1 base and J lost 6; bases outside the gene matches: 2. CDR3 length: 15 amino acids. CDR3: CATSDLTSGSDTQYF. DNA for the CDR3: TGTGCCACCAGTGATTTAACTAGCGGGAGTGATACGCAGTATTTT.

V and J are TRBV27 and TRBJ1-1, with a tentative D call TRBD1 (5 bases). This CDR3 has 14 amino acids. In germline, CDR1 is MNHEY, CDR2 SMNVEV (reference sequence). Between the trimmed V and J ends, which lost 2 bases and 5 bases, there was a span of 12 bases. The CDR3 region has the DNA TGTGCCAGCAGTTTACTGAGGGGCGCGACTGAAGCTTTCTTT. Translation gives CASSLLRGATEAFF.

This clonotype was seen a few times. This chain uses TRBV5-1 with TRBJ2-2, with TRBD1 matching over 9 bases. Germline V CDR1 and CDR2: SGHRS, YFSETQ. Unmatched junction bases numbered 6, after V lost 4 bases and J lost 5 bases. The CDR3 covers 15 residues. The CDR3 bases are TGCGCCAGCAGCGGCGGACAGGGGCGGACCGGGGAGCTGTTTTTT. Translation: CASSGGQGRTGELFF.

This rearrangement joins TRBV4-1 to TRBJ2-1; D unresolved. The CDR3 has 15 amino acids. V was shortened by 0 bases and J by 0 bases, with 6 bases between the two germline ends. CDR1 is MGHRA and CDR2 is YSYEKL in the germline V gene. CDR3 in DNA: TGCGCCAGCAGCCAAGAGTTCAGCTCCTACAATGAGCAGTTCTTC. Residues: CASSQEFSSYNEQFF.

The J gene is TRBJ1-5, the V gene TRBV24-1; 8 nucleotides line up with TRBD1. V was clipped by 7 bases and J by 1 base; unmatched bases: 11. The CDR3 sequence is 17 residues long. Germline values: CDR1 KGHDR, CDR2 SFDVKD. CDR3 in amino acids: CATSKNRQGPSNQPQHF. As DNA, the CDR3 is TGTGCCACCAGCAAAAATCGACAGGGGCCAAGCAATCAGCCCCAGCATTTT.

This clonotype was seen only a few times. The V and J genes are TRBV27 and TRBJ1-1, with 8 bases lining up with TRBD1. V dropped 3 bases and J dropped 7; count of bases not matched to a gene: 4. Germline V gene data show CDR1 as MNHEY and CDR2 as SMNVEV (reference sequence). The CDR3 runs 13 residues. As DNA, the CDR3 is TGTGCCAGCAGTTTGCAGGGGGCGGATGAAGCTTTCTTT. Protein: CASSLQGADEAFF.

This clonotype was seen a few times. The V and J genes are TRBV5-1 and TRBJ2-7; D gene unclear. Germline V CDR1 and CDR2: SGHRS, YFSETQ. This CDR3 region has 16 residues. The V end lost 0 bases, the J end lost 1 base, and 14 bases lay between the germline ends. This chain's CDR3 is CASSLAGVFLSYEQYV. The DNA of the CDR3 is TGCGCCAGCAGCTTGGCCGGAGTTTTCTTGTCCTACGAGCAGTACGTC.

This clonotype has only a few counts. The chain combines TRBV5-1 with TRBJ2-4; no clear D. Trimming stripped 4 bases from V and 0 bases from J, with 11 bases between. CDR3 length equals 15 residues. Germline V gives CDR1 SGHRS, CDR2 YFSETQ. The CDR3 DNA follows: TGCGCCAGCAGCCCCCAGACGCTAGCCAAAAACATTCAGTACTTC. This gives the protein CASSPQTLAKNIQYF. The full variable domain, in which reference TRBV5-1 and TRBJ2-4 provide the parts outside the CDR3, is KAGVTQTPRYLIKTRGQQVTLSCSPISGHRSVSWYQQTPGQGLQFLFEYFSETQRNKGNFPGRFSGRQFSNSRSEMNVSTLELGDSALYLCASSPQTLAKNIQYFGAGTRLSVL.

J is TRBJ1-5 and V is TRBV5-5; 10 positions match TRBD1. Trimming took 0 bases from V and 12 from J; bases not matched to a gene: 12. Looked up from germline, CDR1 is SGHKS and CDR2 is YYEKEE (reference sequence). This CDR3 spans 16 amino acids. The CDR3 sequence: CASSLVWDRGSGDQHF. The CDR3 DNA is TGTGCCAGCAGCTTGGTTTGGGACAGGGGATCGGGGGACCAGCATTTT.

This clonotype was recorded many times. This rearrangement joins TRBV11-2 to TRBJ2-5; D unclear. CDR3 size: 11 residues. Germline CDR1 and CDR2: SGHAT and FQNNGV. The ends were cut back, 6 bases at V and 3 bases at J, with 5 bases in the middle. The DNA of the CDR3 is TGTGCCAGCAGTACTAAAGAGACCCAGTACTTC. It is translated as CASSTKETQYF.

This clonotype was observed a few times. This chain joins TRBV10-3 and TRBJ1-1; tentatively, D is TRBD1 (6 bases). V lost 10 bases and J lost 3, with 15 bases in between. The length of the CDR3 is 13 residues. The germline V gene encodes CDR1 ENHRY and CDR2 SYGVKD. CDR3 in DNA: TGTGCCACCTGCTCGGGGGGCTACACTGAAGCTTTCTTT. It codes for CATCSGGYTEAFF.

This clonotype was counted between two and nine times. The V call is TRBV2, the J call TRBJ2-7; perhaps D is TRBD1 or TRBD2 (5 bases each). Germline V gene data show CDR1 as SNHLY and CDR2 as FYNNEI. V was trimmed by 2 bases and J by 1 base, leaving 12 bases between them. The CDR3 is 15 residues long. The CDR3 bases are TGTGCCAGCAGTGAAAGGGACGTCCCGTCCTACGAGCAGTACGTC. Its translation: CASSERDVPSYEQYV.

The chain uses TRBV7-9 and TRBJ2-5, with D perhaps assigned TRBD1 or TRBD2 (6 bases each). V was pared by 5 bases and J by 5 bases, with 15 bases between. The CDR3 runs to 14 residues. Germline CDR1 and CDR2: SEHNR and FQNEAQ (reference sequence). The CDR3 loop is CASSRGGRWETQYF. The CDR3 DNA follows: TGTGCCAGCAGCCGTGGGGGGCGTTGGGAGACCCAGTACTTC.

This clonotype came up a few times. This chain links TRBV4-2 with TRBJ2-3, with D perhaps given as TRBD1 or TRBD2 (6 bases each). The CDR3 contains 18 residues. Germline V gene lookup returns CDR1 LGHNA and CDR2 YNFKEQ. Between the trimmed V and J ends, which lost 5 bases and 1 base, there was a span of 22 bases. In DNA, the CDR3 is TGTGCCAGCAGCTACACAACGGTGGGGGGCCGTGGCACAGATACGCAGTATTTT. Its translation: CASSYTTVGGRGTDTQYF.

The sample holds a few counts of this clonotype. The chain has TRBV24-1 and TRBJ2-1, with TRBD1 matching 7 bases. The J segment lost 8 bases and the V segment lost 3 bases, leaving 12 bases of the junction unmatched. From germline, CDR1 is KGHDR and CDR2 SFDVKD. This CDR3 is built from 16 residues. CDR3 sequence (DNA): TGTGCCACCAGTGATCCCGGGACAGACGGTCGGTATGAGCAGTTCTTC. Protein sequence: CATSDPGTDGRYEQFF.

This clonotype has only a few counts. V usage is TRBV28 and J usage is TRBJ1-2; no clear D gene. The germline gives CDR1 MDHEN, CDR2 SYDVKM. V dropped 4 bases and J dropped 5 bases, with 14 bases sitting between them. The CDR3 runs to 14 residues. CDR3 bases: TGTGCCAGCAGTTCTCACGAGGTTACTTATGGCTACACCTTC. Translation gives CASSSHEVTYGYTF.

The V call is TRBV12-3 or TRBV12-4, the J call TRBJ2-1; no reliable D call. V was clipped by 1 base and J by 2 bases, with 18 bases between them. The CDR3 loop spans 18 amino acids. CDR3 DNA: TGTGCCAGCAGTTTAGGCGACTGGCCAGCGACGGCCTACAATGAGCAGTTCTTC. Translating it yields CASSLGDWPATAYNEQFF.

The J gene is TRBJ2-1, the V gene TRBV20-1, with D possibly matching TRBD1 (5 bases). Germline-derived CDR1 and CDR2 are DFQATT and SNEGSKA (reference sequence). This CDR3 is built from 15 residues. The ends were cut back, 0 bases at V and 6 bases at J, with 15 bases in the middle. Here the CDR3 DNA reads TGCAGTGCTAGAGATCTGGTGGGGCGACTCAATGAGCAGTTCTTC. Its protein is CSARDLVGRLNEQFF.

In the case of this clonotype: One end of the junction fails to match germline, which may point to a read error. The V and J genes are TRBV5-1 and TRBJ2-2; TRBD2 aligns across 8 bases. This CDR3 contains 18 residues. Germline CDR1 reads SGHRS; CDR2 reads YFSETQ. CDR3 sequence: CASSLVPGGPIDTGELSF. In DNA form, the CDR3 reads TGCGCCAGCAGCTTGGTTCCGGGGGGGCCGATCGACACCGGGGAGCTGTCTTTT.

The chain has TRBV6-5 and TRBJ1-2, with a possible D match to TRBD1 (6 bases). The germline V gene encodes CDR1 MNHEY and CDR2 SVGAGI. This CDR3 spans 18 amino acids. The V end lost 3 bases, the J end lost 2 bases, and 22 bases lay between the germline ends. The CDR3 sequence: CASSYYTGYQDPNYGYTF. CDR3 nucleotide sequence: TGTGCCAGCAGTTATTACACAGGGTATCAGGACCCGAACTATGGCTACACCTTC.

This clonotype was seen many times. V usage is TRBV7-9 and J usage is TRBJ2-3; TRBD2 might be the D (6 bases). CDR3 length: 13 residues. Germline V lookup: CDR1 SEHNR, CDR2 FQNEAQ (reference sequence). V lost 5 bases and J lost 5, with 11 bases in between. The CDR3 coding sequence is TGTGCCAGCAGCGACTTCGGGGGAGATACGCAGTATTTT. As protein: CASSDFGGDTQYF.

The J gene is TRBJ2-3, the V gene TRBV24-1, with TRBD2 matching over 8 bases. The CDR3 has 16 amino acids. With V trimmed by 7 bases and J by 6 bases, 14 bases remained unmatched. Per the germline V gene, CDR1 is KGHDR and CDR2 is SFDVKD. The CDR3 region has the DNA TGTGCCACCAGCGTCCCTGGTAACGGGAGGGAGGATACGCAGTATTTT. The encoded protein is CATSVPGNGREDTQYF.

The chain couples TRBV4-1 to TRBJ2-2, with 8 bases that match TRBD2. After removal of 2 bases from V and 1 base from J, the junction contained 3 bases not matched to a gene. Germline V lookup: CDR1 MGHRA, CDR2 YSYEKL. The CDR3 totals 16 residues. The CDR3 nucleotides read TGCGCCAGCAGCCAATTGACTAGCGTGAACACCGGGGAGCTGTTTTTT. It is translated as CASSQLTSVNTGELFF.

This clonotype was observed many times. The genes are TRBV12-3 or TRBV12-4 and TRBJ2-2; 9 nucleotides line up with TRBD2. V shed 7 bases, J shed 5 bases, and the junction held 17 bases outside the gene matches. This CDR3 spans 18 amino acids. CDR3 amino acids: CASTPVVAGDGGTGELFF. The CDR3, as DNA: TGTGCCAGCACCCCGGTGGTAGCGGGGGACGGGGGGACCGGGGAGCTGTTTTTT.

CDR3: CASSLESGSKRETQYF. CDR3 sequence (DNA): TGTGCCAGCAGCTTAGAGTCCGGGTCGAAGCGGGAGACCCAGTACTTC. This chain uses TRBV11-3 with TRBJ2-5; possible D gene TRBD2, 5 bases. The CDR3 runs to 16 residues. Germline values: CDR1 SGHNT, CDR2 YENEEA. With 0 bases removed from V and 5 bases from J, the gap between germline ends came to 16 bases. Complete variable domain (other parts from reference TRBV11-3 and TRBJ2-5): EAGVVQSPRYKIIEKKQPVAFWCNPISGHNTLYWYLQNLGQGPELLIRYENEEAVDDSQLPKDRFSAERLKGVDSTLKIQPAELGDSAVYLCASSLESGSKRETQYFGPGTRLLVL.

The chain joins TRBV7-6 to TRBJ2-3; TRBD2 matches at 10 bases. This CDR3 contains 16 residues. V lost 2 bases and J lost 0; bases outside the gene matches: 2. Germline V CDR1 and CDR2: SGHVS, FNYEAQ. The CDR3 sequence is CASSLLLAGSTDTQYF. The CDR3 DNA sequence: TGTGCCAGCAGCTTATTACTAGCGGGGAGCACAGATACGCAGTATTTT.